A single sample is the source of the 32 T cell receptor beta chains below, sequenced in a study of T cell repertoires in cytomegalovirus infection. TCRdb itself ran the reads through MiXCR, one entry per CDR3 protein. This table holds under 600,000 distinct CDR3 sequences, approximately 15% found once. Sequenced material: CD8+ T cells from PBMCs. These receptors were collected from a human donor in good health (CMV status not recorded). Some clones in this sample may be carry-over from other donors' samples.

Many counts were recorded for this clonotype. The chain has TRBV7-2 and TRBJ1-2; D gene ambiguous. The CDR3 is made up of 16 amino acids. With 8 bases removed from V and 0 bases from J, the gap between germline ends came to 19 bases. In germline, CDR1 is SGHTA, CDR2 FQGNSA. The CDR3 DNA reads TGTGCCAGCTTCGAAGGCCCAGGATTTACTAACTATGGCTACACCTTC. It translates to CASFEGPGFTNYGYTF.

This clonotype has at least ten counts. The chain uses TRBV6-6 and TRBJ1-1; no firm D call. The V and J ends lost 4 bases and 7 bases respectively, with 13 bases between them. This CDR3 has 13 residues. The germline CDR1 and CDR2 sequences are MNHNY and SVGAGI (reference sequence). DNA for the CDR3: TGTGCCAGCAGTTCTGGTCGGGGAGGTGAAGCTTTCTTT. Protein product: CASSSGRGGEAFF.

The sample holds many counts of this clonotype. The chain uses TRBV7-9 and TRBJ1-6; D unresolved. The CDR3 extends over 16 amino acids. Trimming cost V 0 bases and J 10 bases, with 16 bases left between them. Per the germline V gene, CDR1 is SEHNR and CDR2 is FQNEAQ (reference sequence). The CDR3 protein is CASSLARVSRKSPLHF. CDR3 sequence (DNA): TGTGCCAGCAGCTTAGCAAGGGTCAGTCGAAAATCACCCCTCCACTTT.

The chain combines TRBV3-1 with TRBJ2-5; 7 nucleotides match TRBD2. The ends lost 0 bases at V and 5 bases at J; junction bases unmatched: 12. The CDR3 consists of 17 residues. Germline loops: CDR1 LGHDT, CDR2 YNNKEL (reference sequence). The CDR3 DNA reads TGTGCCAGCAGCCAAGAAATTTCTGGCGGGAGAGGGGAGACCCAGTACTTC. It encodes CASSQEISGGRGETQYF.

This clonotype has ten or more counts. The chain has TRBV6-1 and TRBJ2-1; 10 bases fit TRBD2. This CDR3 spans 17 amino acids. The junction had 13 bases not matched to a gene; V was cut back by 6 bases and J by 5 bases. CDR1 is MNHNS, CDR2 SASEGT, per germline. CDR3 nucleotides: TGTGCCAGCAGGACAGCTTCTAGCGGGAGAACCAACAATGAGCAGTTCTTC. It encodes CASRTASSGRTNNEQFF.

The V and J genes are TRBV7-9 and TRBJ1-5, with 8 bases fitting TRBD1. CDR3 length equals 15 residues. Germline CDR1 SEHNR, CDR2 FQNEAQ (reference sequence). Trimming at V came to 5 bases and at J to 1 base, leaving 4 bases not matched to a gene. The CDR3 protein is CASSGTGGSNQPQHF. In DNA form, the CDR3 reads TGTGCCAGCAGCGGCACAGGGGGAAGCAATCAGCCCCAGCATTTT.

The J gene is TRBJ1-1, the V gene TRBV9; perhaps TRBD1 as D (5 bases). The CDR3 covers 16 residues. V was pared by 0 bases and J by 3 bases, with 15 bases between. Germline V gives CDR1 SGDLS, CDR2 YYNGEE. Here the CDR3 DNA reads TGTGCCAGCAGCGTAGGTGGGCAAGGGGCACACACTGAAGCTTTCTTT. It translates to CASSVGGQGAHTEAFF.

This clonotype has a count of ten or more. The rearrangement joins TRBV11-2 to TRBJ2-1, with D maybe TRBD1 (6 bases). The CDR3 is 14 amino acids. V lost 5 bases to trimming and J lost 7 bases, with 15 bases between them. The V gene's germline CDR1 is SGHAT and CDR2 FQNNGV. The CDR3 sequence is CASSLGQNRNEQFF. In DNA form, the CDR3 reads TGTGCCAGCAGCCTCGGACAGAATCGGAATGAGCAGTTCTTC.

A remark on this clonotype: A read error may be the cause here, since a much bigger clone is one base away. This chain links TRBV20-1 with TRBJ2-3, with TRBD2 matching 15 bases. The V gene's germline CDR1 is DFQATT and CDR2 SNEGSKA (reference sequence). This CDR3 comprises 16 residues. In DNA form, the CDR3 reads TGCAGTGCTAGTCCCGGGACTAGCGGGAGGCTAGATACGCCGTATTTT. Translation: CSASPGTSGRLDTPYF.

This clonotype was detected ten times or more. The CDR3 spells CASSLTGTATGELFF. DNA of the CDR3: TGTGCCAGCAGCTTAACCGGGACAGCCACCGGGGAGCTGTTTTTT. The J gene is TRBJ2-2, the V gene TRBV7-3; 7 bases agree with TRBD1. This CDR3 has 15 amino acids. Germline V lookup: CDR1 SGHTA, CDR2 FQGTGA. V dropped 0 bases and J dropped 4; count of bases not matched to a gene: 2.

This clonotype occurred a few times. The genes are TRBV24-1 and TRBJ2-7; D not resolved. V was shortened by 6 bases and J by 0 bases, with 8 bases between the two germline ends. The CDR3 consists of 13 residues. The germline CDR1 and CDR2 sequences are KGHDR and SFDVKD. CDR3 nucleotide sequence: TGTGCCACCAGTTCAGGCACCTCCTACGAGCAGTACTTC. Its translation: CATSSGTSYEQYF.

This clonotype occurred a few times. J is TRBJ1-5 and V is TRBV12-3 or TRBV12-4, with TRBD1 as a possible D gene (5 bases). Trimming pared 5 bases from V and 9 bases from J, leaving 23 bases between. The CDR3 sequence is 16 residues long. CDR3: CASSPQDGAGPSPQHF. The CDR3 DNA is TGTGCCAGCAGTCCTCAGGACGGAGCGGGACCCTCGCCCCAGCATTTT.

This clonotype was found many times. This chain uses TRBV7-9 with TRBJ1-1; tentatively, D is TRBD1 (6 bases). The CDR3 has 18 residues. Germline lookup yields CDR1 SEHNR and CDR2 FQNEAQ (reference sequence). Trimming took 5 bases from V and 3 from J, leaving 25 bases between them. CDR3: CASSVTGHFSFLDTEAFF. For the CDR3, the DNA is TGTGCCAGCAGCGTTACGGGACACTTTTCGTTCTTGGACACTGAAGCTTTCTTT.

The rearrangement links TRBV2 to TRBJ2-7; the match to TRBD2 covers 8 bases. The CDR3 totals 15 residues. Germline assignment: CDR1 SNHLY and CDR2 FYNNEI. V dropped 7 bases and J dropped 0; count of bases not matched to a gene: 8. CDR3 in amino acids: CASKTWTSRSYEQYF. In DNA, the CDR3 is TGTGCCAGCAAAACCTGGACTAGCCGCTCCTACGAGCAGTACTTC.

The chain employs TRBV6-5 and TRBJ1-1; D not certain. V gave up 8 bases and J gave up 1 base, with 5 bases separating them. This CDR3 has 11 amino acids. Germline-derived CDR1 and CDR2 are MNHEY and SVGAGI. CDR3 coding DNA: TGTGCCAGCGAAACGAACACTGAAGCTTTCTTT. It specifies CASETNTEAFF.

The gene calls are TRBV7-9 and TRBJ1-1; D unclear. Germline CDR1 and CDR2: SEHNR and FQNEAQ (reference sequence). The CDR3 has 13 amino acids. V was clipped by 6 bases and J by 1 base, with 9 bases between them. In DNA, the CDR3 is TGTGCCAGCAGTACACCTGGGAACACTGAAGCTTTCTTT. Amino acids: CASSTPGNTEAFF.

In its sample, this clonotype was seen many times. The rearrangement uses TRBV19 and TRBJ1-2; no clear D gene. Germline values: CDR1 LNHDA, CDR2 SQIVND (reference sequence). Trimming left V 1 base short and J 1 base short, with 19 bases between. This CDR3 region has 18 residues. The DNA of the CDR3 is TGTGCCAGTAGTATAGTCCGCCTGACATCCCCAGATAACTATGGCTACACCTTC. This encodes CASSIVRLTSPDNYGYTF.

This clonotype was seen only a few times. The V call is TRBV19, the J call TRBJ2-1, with 8 bases aligning to TRBD1. The CDR3 extends over 15 amino acids. The V segment lost 5 bases and the J segment 8 bases; nucleotides outside the gene matches: 11. Germline V CDR1 and CDR2: LNHDA, SQIVND (reference sequence). CDR3 sequence (DNA): TGTGCCAGTAGTCCGCTGGGACAGGCCAGGGATGAGCAGTTCTTC. As protein: CASSPLGQARDEQFF.

The V call is TRBV20-1, the J call TRBJ1-5, with 9 bases fitting TRBD1. Germline V gives CDR1 DFQATT, CDR2 SNEGSKA (reference sequence). The V segment lost 0 bases and the J segment 9 bases; nucleotides outside the gene matches: 9. The CDR3 has 15 amino acids. The CDR3 sequence is CSARDRDRDVRPQHF. CDR3 sequence (DNA): TGCAGTGCTAGAGATAGGGACAGGGACGTTCGGCCCCAGCATTTT.

The chain carries TRBV6-5 and TRBJ1-1; 9 positions agree with TRBD1. CDR3 length: 14 residues. J was trimmed by 1 base and V by 4 bases; bases with no gene match: 1. Germline V gene sequence: CDR1 MNHEY, CDR2 SVGAGI. The CDR3 sequence is CASSWTGENTEAFF. The CDR3 DNA reads as TGTGCCAGCAGTTGGACAGGGGAGAACACTGAAGCTTTCTTT.

This clonotype has at least ten counts. CDR3 sequence reads: CASSLFFGTSGEGRELFF. CDR3 DNA sequence: TGTGCCAGCAGCTTATTCTTCGGGACTAGCGGAGAGGGGAGGGAGCTGTTTTTT. The rearrangement links TRBV7-6 to TRBJ2-2; 11 bases are a match to TRBD2. With V trimmed by 2 bases and J by 9 bases, 14 bases remained unmatched. Germline values: CDR1 SGHVS, CDR2 FNYEAQ. The CDR3 is made up of 18 amino acids.

This chain connects TRBV28 to TRBJ2-1; 7 nucleotides agree with TRBD1. CDR1 and CDR2 from the germline V gene are MDHEN and SYDVKM. This CDR3 contains 15 residues. V dropped 5 bases and J dropped 3; count of bases not matched to a gene: 7. CDR3 loop: CASSLPGQRYNEQFF. DNA of the CDR3: TGTGCCAGCAGTCTCCCGGGACAGCGCTACAATGAGCAGTTCTTC.

This clonotype was recorded at least ten times. The chain uses TRBV12-5 and TRBJ2-7; D is unresolved. Trimming removed 5 bases from V and 7 bases from J, with 12 bases in between. The CDR3 length is 12 residues. From germline, CDR1 is LGHNT and CDR2 FRNRAP. CDR3 protein: CASGTSSREQYF. For the CDR3, the DNA is TGTGCTAGTGGTACCAGTTCGCGGGAGCAGTACTTC.

This clonotype has ten or more counts. The chain has TRBV6-1 and TRBJ2-1; 9 positions agree with TRBD2. Germline V lookup: CDR1 MNHNS, CDR2 SASEGT. Trimming took 2 bases from V and 6 from J; bases not matched to a gene: 11. The CDR3 runs to 17 residues. CDR3 loop: CASSETVRRTSVNEQFF. The CDR3 bases are TGTGCCAGCAGTGAAACAGTCAGAAGGACTAGCGTCAATGAGCAGTTCTTC.

This clonotype was picked up many times. The CDR3 nucleotides are TGTGCCAGCAGCACTTCCGCCCTAGTACCAAGGGAGGATACGCAGTATTTT. Its translation: CASSTSALVPREDTQYF. This chain links TRBV7-9 with TRBJ2-3; possible D gene TRBD2, 5 bases. The CDR3 is made up of 17 amino acids. The V end was cut by 5 bases, the J end by 6 bases, with 24 bases between. The germline gives CDR1 SEHNR, CDR2 FQNEAQ (reference sequence).

Many counts were recorded for this clonotype. The CDR3 sequence is CASSPPTGTGEETQYF. CDR3 DNA: TGTGCCAGCAGTCCCCCTACCGGGACAGGGGAAGAGACCCAGTACTTC. The chain combines TRBV12-3 or TRBV12-4 with TRBJ2-5, with 10 bases matching TRBD1. V was pared by 5 bases and J by 3 bases, with 9 bases of the junction left unmatched. The CDR3 sequence is 16 residues long.

The chain employs TRBV7-6 and TRBJ2-7, with TRBD1 identical over 7 bases. J was trimmed by 3 bases and V by 5 bases; bases with no gene match: 10. Germline CDR1 and CDR2: SGHVS and FNYEAQ. The CDR3 has 15 residues. The CDR3 nucleotides are TGTGCCAGCAGCCCCGAGGGGACAGCATTCTACGAGCAGTACTTC. This codes for CASSPEGTAFYEQYF.

This clonotype was seen ten or more times. The rearrangement links TRBV7-8 to TRBJ2-6; D gene uncertain. Deletions cut 1 base from V and 16 bases from J, with 17 bases between. Per germline, CDR1 SGHVS and CDR2 FQNEAQ. The CDR3 contains 14 residues. The CDR3 loop is CASSLVGFAGPLTF. For the CDR3, the DNA is TGTGCCAGCAGCTTAGTTGGGTTCGCAGGTCCTCTGACTTTC.

The chain couples TRBV27 to TRBJ2-7; no reliable D call. V was pared by 0 bases and J by 1 base, with 7 bases between. Germline CDR1 and CDR2: MNHEY and SMNVEV (reference sequence). This CDR3 has 14 residues. CDR3 nucleotide sequence: TGTGCCAGCAGTTTATCAGGGTATTCCTACGAGCAGTACTTC. Encoded protein: CASSLSGYSYEQYF.

This clonotype showed up just once. The genes are TRBV5-4 and TRBJ2-1; TRBD2 matches at 8 bases. Germline V gives CDR1 SGHNT, CDR2 YYREEE (reference sequence). This CDR3 is built from 14 residues. With V trimmed by 5 bases and J by 2 bases, 3 bases remained unmatched. CDR3 bases: TGTGCCAGCAGGGAGCGGGGGACCTACAATGAGCAGTTCTTC. It codes for CASRERGTYNEQFF.

A note on this clonotype: One end of the junction fails to match germline, which may point to a read error. V usage is TRBV7-8 and J usage is TRBJ2-7; D tentatively reads TRBD1 or TRBD2 (5 bases each). This CDR3 region has 14 residues. Germline loops: CDR1 SGHVS, CDR2 FQNEAQ. The CDR3 here is CASSLEGSQYEQYF. The CDR3 coding sequence is TGTGCAAGCAGCTTAGAGGGGTCACAGTACGAGCAGTACTTC.

In this sample, this clonotype turned up many times. The chain is built from TRBV12-3 or TRBV12-4 and TRBJ1-4; D uncertain. The CDR3 contains 15 residues. Trimming stripped 1 base from V and 4 bases from J, with 10 bases between. The CDR3, as DNA: TGTGCCAGCAGTTTAGACGGTGGGAGTAATGAAAAACTGTTTTTT. Translated: CASSLDGGSNEKLFF.